These 24 T cell receptor beta chains originate from one sample sequenced in a study of shared clonotypes between healthy human individuals. Some clones are missing from TCRdb's copy, which holds only in-frame ones; the method was immunoSEQ multiplex PCR. The repertoire holds millions of clones, with over 85% as singletons. Cells designated naive CD8 were CD45RO-negative and were positively selected for CCR7, with terminally differentiated effector memory CD45RA+ cells excluded. Specimen: naive CD8+ T cells sorted from blood. These receptors were obtained from a man aged 18 to 29 in good health.

The V gene is TRBV11-3, the J gene TRBJ2-5, with D perhaps TRBD2 (5 bases). There are 14 residues in the CDR3. Germline V lookup: CDR1 SGHNT, CDR2 YENEEA. The V and J ends lost 5 bases and 0 bases respectively, with 10 bases between them. CDR3 coding DNA: TGTGCCAGCAGCAAGACGGGGTACCAAGAGACCCAGTACTTC. Translation: CASSKTGYQETQYF.

The chain carries TRBV6-1 and TRBJ2-3; D is unclear. Germline lookup yields CDR1 MNHNS and CDR2 SASEGT. The V end lost 3 bases, the J end lost 0 bases, and 13 bases lay between the germline ends. The CDR3 consists of 16 residues. In DNA form, the CDR3 reads TGTGCCAGCAGTGATTGGGCAGCCTCTAGCACAGATACGCAGTATTTT. It is translated as CASSDWAASSTDTQYF.

The chain links TRBV2 to TRBJ1-1, with D hard to call. Germline CDR1 SNHLY, CDR2 FYNNEI. V shed 4 bases and J shed 1 base, with 13 bases lying between them. This CDR3 is built from 15 residues. The CDR3 loop reads CASSGEWLANTEAFF. In nucleotides, the CDR3 is TGTGCCAGCAGTGGGGAGTGGCTGGCGAACACTGAAGCTTTCTTT.

This chain joins TRBV11-2 and TRBJ2-1, with TRBD1 matching over 8 bases. Looked up from germline, CDR1 is SGHAT and CDR2 is FQNNGV. The CDR3 is made up of 15 amino acids. Trimming removed 5 bases from V and 0 bases from J; junction bases left unmatched: 3. The CDR3 here is CASSPGQGSYNEQFF. As DNA, the CDR3 is TGTGCCAGCAGCCCAGGACAGGGCTCCTACAATGAGCAGTTCTTC.

For this clone: The sample holds other DNA sequences that translate to the same CDR3. The chain couples TRBV9 to TRBJ2-7; tentatively, D is TRBD1 (6 bases). This CDR3 has 13 amino acids. Germline V CDR1 and CDR2: SGDLS, YYNGEE. V was clipped by 2 bases and J by 3 bases, with 9 bases between them. CDR3 amino acids: CASSVGQYYEQYF. In nucleotides, the CDR3 is TGTGCCAGCAGCGTTGGACAGTACTACGAGCAGTACTTC.

The rearrangement links TRBV7-9 to TRBJ2-1, with 8 bases lining up with TRBD2. The V segment lost 5 bases and the J segment 10 bases; nucleotides outside the gene matches: 7. The CDR3 is 13 amino acids. Germline V gene sequence: CDR1 SEHNR, CDR2 FQNEAQ (reference sequence). The CDR3 loop reads CASSEGLAQEQFF. CDR3 sequence (DNA): TGTGCCAGCAGCGAAGGACTAGCCCAGGAGCAGTTCTTC.

This chain joins TRBV7-9 and TRBJ2-1; 7 bases fit TRBD2. The CDR3 has 19 residues. Germline lookup yields CDR1 SEHNR and CDR2 FQNEAQ (reference sequence). Losses at the gene ends were 1 base for V and 12 bases for J; bases not matched to a gene: 24. The CDR3 DNA follows: TGTGCCAGCAGCTTAGAACACTTAGACCTAGCGGTGAAGAAGTTGTGGCAGTTCTTC. Its translation: CASSLEHLDLAVKKLWQFF. The full variable domain, completed using reference TRBV7-9 and TRBJ2-1, is DTGVSQNPRHKITKRGQNVTFRCDPISEHNRLYWYRQTLGQGPEFLTYFQNEAQLEKSRLLSDRFSAERPKGSFSTLEIQRTEQGDSAMYLCASSLEHLDLAVKKLWQFFGPGTRLTVL.

The gene calls are TRBV28 and TRBJ2-1, with D perhaps matching TRBD1 or TRBD2 (6 bases each). The length of the CDR3 is 15 residues. The germline gives CDR1 MDHEN, CDR2 SYDVKM. Trimming removed 3 bases from V and 7 bases from J, with 16 bases in between. The CDR3 DNA sequence: TGTGCCAGCAGTTTCTTGGGGCTAGGGGGGAATGAGCAGTTCTTC. Amino acid sequence: CASSFLGLGGNEQFF.

J is TRBJ2-7 and V is TRBV6-5; TRBD2 aligns across 7 bases. With 2 bases clipped from V and 4 bases from J, the junction kept 5 bases outside the gene matches. Germline CDR1 and CDR2: MNHEY and SVGAGI. The CDR3 sequence is 14 residues long. The CDR3 loop reads CASSYGTTLYEQYF. The CDR3 region has the DNA TGTGCCAGCAGTTACGGGACTACTCTATACGAGCAGTACTTC.

The chain recombines TRBV9 with TRBJ2-1; 8 bases agree with TRBD2. Germline-derived CDR1 and CDR2 are SGDLS and YYNGEE. The CDR3 totals 19 residues. The V segment lost 8 bases and the J segment 0 bases; nucleotides outside the gene matches: 19. CDR3 protein: CASGIQRAGAGGSYNEQFF. As DNA, the CDR3 is TGTGCCAGTGGGATACAGAGGGCAGGGGCGGGAGGCTCCTACAATGAGCAGTTCTTC.

V gene TRBV7-2 combines with J gene TRBJ1-4; the D is unclear. The germline V gene has CDR1 SGHTA and CDR2 FQGNSA. The CDR3 is made up of 14 amino acids. Between the trimmed V and J ends, which lost 3 bases and 2 bases, there was a span of 7 bases. As DNA, the CDR3 is TGTGCCAGCAGCTTCTTACGGACTAATGAAAAACTGTTTTTT. Translating gives CASSFLRTNEKLFF.

This chain joins TRBV7-9 and TRBJ2-3; no clear D gene. Germline V gives CDR1 SEHNR, CDR2 FQNEAQ (reference sequence). CDR3 length: 13 amino acids. V lost 0 bases and J 4 bases, leaving 5 bases between the germline ends. The CDR3 coding sequence is TGTGCCAGCAGCTTAGCGCTTCCAGATACGCAGTATTTT. It is translated as CASSLALPDTQYF.

In DNA form, the CDR3 reads TGTGCCTGGAGTGTACTGGCAGACGAGCAGTACTTC. Residues: CAWSVLADEQYF. The chain combines TRBV30 with TRBJ2-7, with unresolved D. This CDR3 has 12 amino acids. Germline V CDR1 and CDR2: GTSNPN, SVGIG (reference sequence). V gave up 0 bases and J gave up 5 bases, with 8 bases separating them.

The V call is TRBV4-3, the J call TRBJ1-4; D ambiguous. Germline assignment: CDR1 LGHNA and CDR2 YSLEER. The V gene lost 0 bases and the J gene lost 4 bases, with 6 bases spanning the gap. This CDR3 region has 14 residues. CDR3 DNA: TGCGCCAGCAGCCAAGACAGTAGTAATGAAAAACTGTTTTTT. It is translated as CASSQDSSNEKLFF.

The CDR3 protein is CASSLAGTHYEQYF. In DNA form, the CDR3 reads TGTGCCAGCAGTTTGGCCGGGACTCACTACGAGCAGTACTTC. The V gene is TRBV28, the J gene TRBJ2-7; perhaps TRBD2 as D (6 bases). This CDR3 comprises 14 residues. CDR1 MDHEN and CDR2 SYDVKM come from the germline V gene. Trimming removed 3 bases from V and 3 bases from J, with 12 bases in between. Full variable domain (missing parts from reference TRBV28 and TRBJ2-7): DVKVTQSSRYLVKRTGEKVFLECVQDMDHENMFWYRQDPGLGLRLIYFSYDVKMKEKGDIPEGYSVSREKKERFSLILESASTNQTSMYLCASSLAGTHYEQYFGPGTRLTVT.

The chain recombines TRBV2 with TRBJ2-7; D is ambiguous. The CDR3 consists of 11 residues. The V gene lost 6 bases and the J gene lost 2 bases, with 5 bases spanning the gap. Germline CDR1 is SNHLY and CDR2 is FYNNEI. The chain's CDR3 is CASSTTYEQYF. CDR3 in DNA: TGTGCCAGCAGCACGACCTACGAGCAGTACTTC.

In nucleotides, the CDR3 is TGTGCCAGCAGTTTACAGGGGGATGAAAAACTGTTTTTT. Translated: CASSLQGDEKLFF. The gene calls are TRBV7-6 and TRBJ1-4, with 8 positions matching TRBD1. The V gene's germline CDR1 is SGHVS and CDR2 FNYEAQ. The CDR3 spans 13 residues. Trimming cost V 6 bases and J 6 bases; bases outside gene matches: 3.

The chain employs TRBV6-5 and TRBJ2-3; D remains ambiguous. The germline CDR1 and CDR2 sequences are MNHEY and SVGAGI. V lost 8 bases, J lost 2 bases, and 14 bases lay in between. CDR3 length: 14 residues. CDR3 protein: CASSDEAATDTQYF. CDR3 DNA: TGTGCCAGCTCAGACGAGGCAGCCACAGATACGCAGTATTTT.

The chain couples TRBV10-2 to TRBJ2-1; D unclear. The CDR3 runs 14 residues. The germline CDR1 and CDR2 sequences are WSHSY and SAAADI. Trimming pared 3 bases from V and 1 base from J, leaving 7 bases between. In nucleotides, the CDR3 is TGCGCCAGCAGTGAACTCGGGTCCTACAATGAGCAGTTCTTC. Its translation is CASSELGSYNEQFF.

The chain uses TRBV7-9 and TRBJ2-5, with D unresolved. The DNA end is more similar to TRBJ2-7, so the J call may be wrong. Germline V gene lookup returns CDR1 SEHNR and CDR2 FQNEAQ (reference sequence). CDR3 length: 12 amino acids. The CDR3 reads CASSLAPHEQYF. In DNA, the CDR3 is TGTGCCAGCAGCTTAGCCCCCCACGAGCAGTACTTC.

The chain joins TRBV4-1 to TRBJ2-7; D is ambiguous. This CDR3 comprises 14 residues. Germline CDR1 reads MGHRA; CDR2 reads YSYEKL. Trimming took 1 base from V and 6 from J, leaving 13 bases between them. The CDR3 coding sequence is TGCGCCAGCAGCCAAGTTGGCCCAGGAGTCGAGCAGTACTTC. This encodes CASSQVGPGVEQYF.

The chain links TRBV7-9 to TRBJ2-7; 7 nucleotides match TRBD1. The CDR3 consists of 12 residues. Per the germline V gene, CDR1 is SEHNR and CDR2 is FQNEAQ (reference sequence). Trimming cost V 6 bases and J 6 bases; bases outside gene matches: 5. The CDR3 here is CASSWDRSEQYF. In DNA form, the CDR3 reads TGTGCCAGCAGTTGGGACAGATCCGAGCAGTACTTC.

The chain links TRBV11-2 to TRBJ2-7; 8 nucleotides match TRBD2. Trimming at V came to 5 bases and at J to 3 bases, leaving 3 bases not matched to a gene. The CDR3 has 13 amino acids. The germline CDR1 and CDR2 sequences are SGHAT and FQNNGV. CDR3 coding DNA: TGTGCCAGCAGCCCGGGACTAGTCTACGAGCAGTACTTC. Its protein is CASSPGLVYEQYF. Supplemented by reference TRBV11-2 and TRBJ2-7, the full variable domain reads EAGVAQSPRYKIIEKRQSVAFWCNPISGHATLYWYQQILGQGPKLLIQFQNNGVVDDSQLPKDRFSAERLKGVDSTLKIQPAKLEDSAVYLCASSPGLVYEQYFGPGTRLTVT.

The chain recombines TRBV4-3 with TRBJ2-7; 7 nucleotides match TRBD2. The CDR3 runs to 15 residues. Germline V gene sequence: CDR1 LGHNA, CDR2 YSLEER. The V and J ends lost 3 bases and 4 bases, in that order; junction bases with no gene match: 9. CDR3 coding DNA: TGCGCCAGCAGCCAGTCGGGCGGGAGTCCGTACGAGCAGTACTTC. Its translation: CASSQSGGSPYEQYF.